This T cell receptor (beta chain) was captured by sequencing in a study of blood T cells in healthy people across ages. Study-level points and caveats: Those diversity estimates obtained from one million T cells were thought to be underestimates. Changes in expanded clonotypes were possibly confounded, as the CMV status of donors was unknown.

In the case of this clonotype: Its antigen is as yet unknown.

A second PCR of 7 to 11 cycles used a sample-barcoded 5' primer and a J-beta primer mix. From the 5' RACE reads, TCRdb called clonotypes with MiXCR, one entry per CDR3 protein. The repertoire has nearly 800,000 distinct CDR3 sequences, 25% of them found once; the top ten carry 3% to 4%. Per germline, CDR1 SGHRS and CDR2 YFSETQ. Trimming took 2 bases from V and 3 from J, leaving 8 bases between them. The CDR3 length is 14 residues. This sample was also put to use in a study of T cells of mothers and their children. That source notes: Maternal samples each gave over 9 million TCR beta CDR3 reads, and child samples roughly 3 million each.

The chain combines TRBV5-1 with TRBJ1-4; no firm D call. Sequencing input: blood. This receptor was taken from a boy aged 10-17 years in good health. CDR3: CASSLEIPNEKLFF. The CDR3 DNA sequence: TGCGCCAGCAGCTTAGAAATCCCTAATGAAAAACTGTTTTTT. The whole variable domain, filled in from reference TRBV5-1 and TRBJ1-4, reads KAGVTQTPRYLIKTRGQQVTLSCSPISGHRSVSWYQQTPGQGLQFLFEYFSETQRNKGNFPGRFSGRQFSNSRSEMNVSTLELGDSALYLCASSLEIPNEKLFFGSGTQLSVL.